The 16 T cell receptor beta chains presented below share a single source sample, sequenced in a study of OX40 agonist ivuxolimab in advanced cancers. Assay used: immunoSEQ multiplex PCR; TCRdb lists only in-frame clones, some missing. The sample has tens of thousands of clones, 90% to 95% seen once. The input for sequencing was CD4+ or CD8+ T cells sorted from blood, taken in a trial of the OX40 agonist ivuxolimab. The receptors stem from an adult with an advanced solid tumor such as melanoma, head and neck, liver or kidney cancer.

This chain joins TRBV19 and TRBJ1-2, with 8 bases aligning to TRBD1. The CDR3 covers 15 residues. Losses at the gene ends were 6 bases for V and 1 base for J; bases not matched to a gene: 7. From germline, CDR1 is LNHDA and CDR2 SQIVND (reference sequence). The CDR3 nucleotides are TGTGCCAGTAGGAGACCGGGACAGGTTAACTATGGCTACACCTTC. It translates to CASRRPGQVNYGYTF.

V is TRBV30 and J is TRBJ2-2; the match to TRBD1 covers 10 bases. The CDR3 sequence is 16 residues long. The V segment lost 4 bases and the J segment 3 bases; nucleotides outside the gene matches: 8. CDR1 and CDR2 from the germline V gene are GTSNPN and SVGIG (reference sequence). This CDR3 reads CAWMTPGTGDTGELFF. CDR3 nucleotides: TGTGCCTGGATGACTCCCGGGACAGGGGACACCGGGGAGCTGTTTTTT.

The CDR3 region has the DNA TGTGCCAGCATTCCGGGACTAGCACAAATCAATGAGCAGTTCTTC. It yields the protein CASIPGLAQINEQFF. V usage is TRBV27 and J usage is TRBJ2-1, with 9 bases matching TRBD2. The germline V gene encodes CDR1 MNHEY and CDR2 SMNVEV (reference sequence). Trimming removed 7 bases from V and 6 bases from J; junction bases left unmatched: 10. The CDR3 contains 15 residues.

The chain joins TRBV10-3 to TRBJ1-6; the D gene is possibly TRBD1 (5 bases). From germline, CDR1 is ENHRY and CDR2 SYGVKD. Trimming pared 10 bases from V and 4 bases from J, leaving 11 bases between. The CDR3 consists of 13 residues. CDR3 protein: CASNQGYNSPLHF. The CDR3 region has the DNA TGTGCCAGCAATCAGGGTTATAATTCACCCCTCCACTTT.

The chain is built from TRBV5-5 and TRBJ2-5; 9 bases are a match to TRBD1. The junction had 5 bases not matched to a gene; V was cut back by 4 bases and J by 4 bases. This CDR3 contains 14 residues. Germline V gene data show CDR1 as SGHKS and CDR2 as YYEKEE (reference sequence). The CDR3 is CASSEPTGGETQYF. CDR3 sequence (DNA): TGTGCCAGCAGCGAACCGACAGGGGGAGAGACCCAGTACTTC.

This chain uses TRBV28 with TRBJ1-2; perhaps TRBD1 as D (5 bases). Trimming pared 8 bases from V and 5 bases from J, leaving 21 bases between. CDR1 is MDHEN, CDR2 SYDVKM, per germline. CDR3 length: 15 residues. CDR3 sequence: CASWGGLGSSYGYTF. For the CDR3, the DNA is TGTGCCAGCTGGGGGGGACTGGGGTCTTCGTATGGCTACACCTTC.

The rearrangement uses TRBV10-3 and TRBJ2-6; tentatively, D is TRBD1 (6 bases). In germline, CDR1 is ENHRY, CDR2 SYGVKD. Trimming stripped 0 bases from V and 0 bases from J, with 6 bases between. There are 16 residues in the CDR3. For the CDR3, the DNA is TGTGCCATCAGTGAGTCGACAGGCTCTGGGGCCAACGTCCTGACTTTC. It specifies CAISESTGSGANVLTF.

Comment on this clone: This sample also contains other DNA sequences that code for the same CDR3. The V and J genes are TRBV7-9 and TRBJ1-1; unclear D gene. V dropped 1 base and J dropped 1 base, with 4 bases sitting between them. Germline V gene lookup returns CDR1 SEHNR and CDR2 FQNEAQ (reference sequence). This CDR3 spans 13 amino acids. CDR3 sequence: CASSLGANTEAFF. The DNA of the CDR3 is TGTGCCAGCAGCTTAGGGGCGAACACTGAAGCTTTCTTT.

This clone was seen just once. This chain joins TRBV19 and TRBJ1-5; weak D call: TRBD1 (5 bases). The CDR3 is made up of 14 amino acids. Trimming shortened V by 8 bases and J by 3 bases, and 14 bases separated the two germline ends. Germline CDR1 is LNHDA and CDR2 is SQIVND (reference sequence). The DNA of the CDR3 is TGTGCCAGTCGATACACAGGAGCCAATCAGCCCCAGCATTTT. This encodes CASRYTGANQPQHF.

This rearrangement joins TRBV19 to TRBJ1-1; D possibly corresponds to TRBD1 (5 bases). Trimming pared 6 bases from V and 11 bases from J, leaving 19 bases between. This CDR3 contains 13 residues. The germline V gene has CDR1 LNHDA and CDR2 SQIVND (reference sequence). The CDR3 loop is CASRPLGGPKAFF. The CDR3 DNA follows: TGTGCCAGTAGGCCCCTCGGGGGACCCAAGGCTTTCTTT. Full variable domain (remainder filled in from reference TRBV19 and TRBJ1-1): DGGITQSPKYLFRKEGQNVTLSCEQNLNHDAMYWYRQDPGQGLRLIYYSQIVNDFQKGDIAEGYSVSREKKESFPLTVTSAQKNPTAFYLCASRPLGGPKAFFGQGTRLTVV.

The chain is built from TRBV15 and TRBJ1-5, with a tentative D call TRBD1 (5 bases). The CDR3 sequence is 15 residues long. Looked up from germline, CDR1 is LNHNV and CDR2 is YYDKDF (reference sequence). The ends were cut back, 1 base at V and 6 bases at J, with 13 bases in the middle. The CDR3 DNA reads TGTGCCACCAGCAGAGGGGGCGAGGCAGGTCAGCCCCAGCATTTT. It is translated as CATSRGGEAGQPQHF.

This clone was counted between two and nine times. The V and J genes are TRBV6-6 and TRBJ1-6; D is unresolved. Trimming stripped 1 base from V and 11 bases from J, with 3 bases between. Looked up from germline, CDR1 is MNHNY and CDR2 is SVGAGI (reference sequence). The CDR3 has 11 residues. DNA of the CDR3: TGTGCCAGCAGTTACTACACACCCCTCCACTTT. Translation gives CASSYYTPLHF.

The V gene is TRBV5-1, the J gene TRBJ2-7, with D uncertain. CDR1 and CDR2 (germline): SGHRS, YFSETQ. V dropped 0 bases and J dropped 3 bases, with 13 bases sitting between them. The length of the CDR3 is 15 residues. The CDR3 is CASSLGAAIFYEQYF. CDR3 bases: TGCGCCAGCAGCTTGGGGGCAGCCATCTTCTACGAGCAGTACTTC.

This chain links TRBV9 with TRBJ1-2; the match to TRBD1 covers 7 bases. This CDR3 has 13 amino acids. Germline V gives CDR1 SGDLS, CDR2 YYNGEE. V dropped 4 bases and J dropped 3; count of bases not matched to a gene: 3. The CDR3 nucleotides are TGTGCCAGCAGCAAAGGGACAGACTATGGCTACACCTTC. It encodes CASSKGTDYGYTF.

This rearrangement joins TRBV6-1 to TRBJ1-5; a weak D match, TRBD1 (6 bases). From germline, CDR1 is MNHNS and CDR2 SASEGT. Trimming removed 2 bases from V and 6 bases from J, with 14 bases in between. There are 15 residues in the CDR3. The CDR3 sequence is CASSESGGAGQPQHF. CDR3 DNA: TGTGCCAGCAGTGAAAGTGGGGGGGCAGGTCAGCCCCAGCATTTT.

The chain is built from TRBV6-5 and TRBJ2-7; D is possibly TRBD1 (6 bases). CDR1 and CDR2 from the germline V gene are MNHEY and SVGAGI. The CDR3 loop spans 14 amino acids. With 5 bases removed from V and 3 bases from J, the gap between germline ends came to 14 bases. Written as DNA, the CDR3 is TGTGCCAGCAGTGTAGGAAAGGACAGCTACGAGCAGTACTTC. Amino acids: CASSVGKDSYEQYF.